This T cell receptor (beta chain) was observed in a study of graft-versus-host responses after intestinal transplantation. Using immunoSEQ multiplex PCR, the repertoire was profiled, and TCRdb retains in-frame clones only, with some absent. Among tens of thousands of clones listed, 85% to 95% were seen once. The CDR3 has 13 amino acids. Germline V lookup: CDR1 MNHEY, CDR2 SVGAGI. Trimming took 7 bases from V and 2 from J, leaving 10 bases between them. Overall study findings and caveats: Recipient marrow showed GvH clones, some seen first in ileum or blood. Allografts from individuals with graft-donor T cell macrochimerism displayed high graft-versus-host to host-versus-graft clonal ratios.

Of note for this clone: The target antigen is unknown.

The chain employs TRBV6-5 and TRBJ2-3, with D hard to call. This clonotype was sampled from a human donor who was the organ donor for an intestinal transplant. The sequenced sample was unstimulated CD8+ T cells sorted from spleen or lymph node cells, obtained before transplant. The CDR3 spells CASTGSYTDTQYF. The CDR3 DNA reads as TGTGCCAGCACAGGCAGCTACACAGATACGCAGTATTTT.